Below, one TCR beta chain is given with its context. TCRdb re-analysed the RACE reads in MiXCR, keeping a single row per CDR3 protein. The sample yields tens of thousands of distinct CDR3 sequences, 6.5% to 8.5% seen once. This sample is drawn from a study of human T cells and chemical hapten exposure. The overall study: Women made up most patients, who had alopecia areata, totalis or universalis.

Time point in this sample: pre-sensitization, week 0. Treatment: therapeutic diphenylcyclopropenone sensitization with weekly scalp DPC. The sequenced sample was whole blood, obtained in connection with sensitization to the hapten diphenylcyclopropenone (DPC). This receptor was obtained from a woman aged 25 to 45 with alopecia areata. Some clones in this sample may be carry-over from other donors' samples.

CDR3 in amino acids: CSAIENTEAFF. Written as DNA, the CDR3 is TGCAGTGCCATAGAGAACACTGAAGCTTTCTTT. The chain has TRBV20-1 and TRBJ1-1; no firm D call. Trimming shortened V by 6 bases and J by 1 base, and 6 bases separated the two germline ends. Germline assignment: CDR1 DFQATT and CDR2 SNEGSKA (reference sequence). This CDR3 region has 11 residues.